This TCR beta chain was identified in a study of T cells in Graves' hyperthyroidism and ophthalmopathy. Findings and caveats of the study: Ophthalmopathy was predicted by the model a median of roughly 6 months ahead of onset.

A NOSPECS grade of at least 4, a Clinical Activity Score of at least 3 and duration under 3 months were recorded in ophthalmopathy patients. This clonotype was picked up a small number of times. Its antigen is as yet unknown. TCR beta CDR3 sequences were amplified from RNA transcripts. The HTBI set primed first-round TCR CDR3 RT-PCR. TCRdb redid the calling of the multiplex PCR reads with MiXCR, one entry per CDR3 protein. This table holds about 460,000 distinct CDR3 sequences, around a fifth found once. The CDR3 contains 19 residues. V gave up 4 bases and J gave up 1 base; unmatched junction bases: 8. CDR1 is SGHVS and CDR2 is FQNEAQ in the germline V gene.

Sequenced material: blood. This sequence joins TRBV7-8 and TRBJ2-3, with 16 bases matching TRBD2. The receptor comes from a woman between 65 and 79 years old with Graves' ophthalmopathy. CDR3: CASSSGLAGGVDGTDTQYF. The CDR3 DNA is TGTGCCAGCAGCTCGGGACTAGCGGGAGGGGTTGATGGCACAGATACGCAGTATTTT.